This T cell receptor (beta chain) was retrieved from a study of blood T cell repertoires in COVID-19. Overall study context: COVID-19 samples, acute and convalescent, were from the United States, Italy and Spain. Sample material is recorded as cDNA or gDNA derived from T cells, B-cell-depleted T cells, or PBMCs.

Study members were between about 18 and 95 years old and lived in some 26 US regions. Authors' processing steps: Amplification with reference gene primers provided the estimates of nucleated cell counts. Assay used: immunoSEQ multiplex PCR; TCRdb lists only in-frame clones, some missing. V and J calls plus clone size are reproduced from that table; the DNA served to infer D and trimming. Of about 220,000 clones detected, about 86% appear once; the ten largest clones hold about 1.3%. Trimming shortened V by 5 bases and J by 4 bases, and 11 bases separated the two germline ends. There are 13 residues in the CDR3. The germline V gene has CDR1 MNHEY and CDR2 SVGAGI.

The origin of this receptor is a woman between 35 and 50 years old with acute COVID-19. The source material was PBMCs or T cells enriched from blood (not recorded which). The rearrangement uses TRBV6-5 and TRBJ1-2, with D maybe TRBD1 (5 bases). The CDR3 DNA is TGTGCCAGCAGTAAGCAGGGTGTCTATGGCTACACCTTC. Translated: CASSKQGVYGYTF.